This paragraph reports one T cell receptor (beta chain). This CDR3 has 18 residues. Germline V gene sequence: CDR1 LNHDA, CDR2 SQIVND (reference sequence). Trimming shortened V by 4 bases and J by 0 bases, and 18 bases separated the two germline ends. As processed by the authors: Amplifying reference gene primers gave estimates of nucleated cell counts. Only in-frame clones appear in the TCRdb table, and some are missing; sequencing was by immunoSEQ multiplex PCR. Clone size and V and J calls were adopted from that table, with D and trimming inferred from the DNA. The sample includes almost 65,000 clones, 88% of them seen just once. The record originates from a study of blood T cell repertoires in COVID-19. Overall study context: Acute and convalescent COVID-19 specimens originated in the United States, Italy and Spain. T cells, B-cell-depleted T cells, or PBMCs provided the cDNA or gDNA that served as material.

Participants spanned ages about 18 to 100 years and resided in roughly 26 US areas. The chain carries TRBV19 and TRBJ1-4; a weak D match, TRBD1 (5 bases). The sequence derives from a woman in her thirties or forties who had recovered from COVID-19. Sequenced sample: PBMCs or T cells enriched from blood (not recorded which). DNA of the CDR3: TGTGCCAGTAGTACCCCTCTCGACAGACATGCAACTAATGAAAAACTGTTTTTT. It translates to CASSTPLDRHATNEKLFF.